What follows is one TCR beta chain and its context. Its antigen is unidentified. The sample is drawn from a study of cytomegalovirus exposure and HLA in healthy donors. The PCR had 60 Vbeta and 13 Jbeta primers. Measured with immunoSEQ multiplex PCR; TCRdb has only the in-frame clones, and not every one. The table has 40,000 or so clones, around 69% seen once. Germline CDR1 is LGHNA and CDR2 is YNFKEQ. After removal of 1 base from V and 6 bases from J, the junction contained 17 bases not matched to a gene. There are 20 residues in the CDR3. Study conclusions and caveats: In a later analysis, TCR beta V- and J-gene trimming was associated with a missense DCLRE1C variant. Within the data, a cluster of highly shared sequence variants was likely a sequencing artifact.

The source material was PBMCs. The chain couples TRBV4-2 to TRBJ1-6; TRBD1 matches 8 bases. This sequence was found in a woman under 40 in good health and CMV-seronegative. The CDR3 coding sequence is TGTGCCAGCAGCCAAGTCCGGTACGGACAGGGAGGTTTCGTTAATTCACCCCTCCACTTT. As protein: CASSQVRYGQGGFVNSPLHF.